One sample yielded the 10 T cell receptor beta chains listed below, sequenced in a study of blood T cells in healthy people across ages. Alongside a J-beta primer mix, a sample-barcoded 5' primer served in a second PCR lasting roughly 7 to 11 cycles. Each CDR3 protein is one row after TCRdb ran MiXCR on the 5' RACE reads. The sample lists roughly 500,000 distinct CDR3 sequences, roughly a quarter occurring once. The material sequenced was blood. The receptors come from a woman in her seventies in good health.

Only a few counts were recorded for this clonotype. This sequence joins TRBV18 and TRBJ2-1; 7 nucleotides align to TRBD2. The junction had 4 bases not matched to a gene; V was cut back by 8 bases and J by 3 bases. The length of the CDR3 is 13 residues. Germline-derived CDR1 and CDR2 are KGHSH and LQKENI. DNA for the CDR3: TGTGCCAGCGAAAGCGGGGACTACAATGAGCAGTTCTTC. Encoded protein: CASESGDYNEQFF.

This chain uses TRBV10-3 with TRBJ1-4, with a weak D call TRBD1 (5 bases). Germline CDR1 is ENHRY and CDR2 is SYGVKD. Deletions cut 6 bases from V and 6 bases from J, with 11 bases between. The CDR3 loop spans 13 amino acids. Written as DNA, the CDR3 is TGTGCCATCAGCCCAGGGTCGGATGAAAAACTGTTTTTT. Its protein is CAISPGSDEKLFF.

This chain uses TRBV4-2 with TRBJ2-2, with D perhaps TRBD2 (7 bases). Germline CDR1 is LGHNA and CDR2 is YNFKEQ. V lost 2 bases and J 3 bases, leaving 13 bases between the germline ends. The CDR3 extends over 16 amino acids. The chain's CDR3 is CASSQPAGAHTGELFF. The CDR3 DNA sequence: TGTGCCAGCAGCCAACCGGCGGGGGCCCACACCGGGGAGCTGTTTTTT.

V gene TRBV18 combines with J gene TRBJ1-1; possible D gene TRBD1, 5 bases. The CDR3 has 14 residues. Trimming took off 5 bases at V and 0 bases at J, with 10 bases between the two ends. Germline CDR1 is KGHSH and CDR2 is LQKENI. The chain's CDR3 is CASSGRGMNTEAFF. CDR3 nucleotides: TGTGCCAGCTCAGGACGGGGGATGAACACTGAAGCTTTCTTT.

As concerns this clonotype: This CDR3 fails to terminate in the conserved phenylalanine or tryptophan, so it likely reflects a read error. This rearrangement joins TRBV5-1 to TRBJ2-1, with a weak D call TRBD1 (6 bases). Trimming took 4 bases from V and 0 from J, leaving 8 bases between them. From germline, CDR1 is SGHRS and CDR2 YFSETQ. This CDR3 has 14 amino acids. The DNA of the CDR3 is TGCGCCAGCAGCACGGACAGCTCCTACAATGAGCAGTTCCTC. This encodes CASSTDSSYNEQFL.

In the case of this clonotype: Mismatch with germline at one junction end may stem from a read error. The chain carries TRBV3-1 and TRBJ1-1; TRBD1 aligns across 9 bases. The CDR3 runs 15 residues. Germline CDR1 and CDR2: LGHDT and YNNKEL (reference sequence). This chain's CDR3 is CASSQVGTGSAEAFF. CDR3 nucleotides: TGTGCCAGCAGTCAAGTCGGGACAGGGAGCGCTGAAGCTTTCTTT.

This rearrangement joins TRBV19 to TRBJ2-7, with no clear D. The CDR3 has 14 residues. The V and J ends lost 4 bases and 4 bases respectively, with 14 bases between them. Looked up from germline, CDR1 is LNHDA and CDR2 is SQIVND (reference sequence). CDR3 in DNA: TGTGCCAGTAGTACGTCCGGACCCTCTTACGAGCAGTACTTC. As protein: CASSTSGPSYEQYF.

The chain joins TRBV27 to TRBJ1-1, with TRBD1 identical over 7 bases. The V gene's germline CDR1 is MNHEY and CDR2 SMNVEV (reference sequence). The ends lost 7 bases at V and 4 bases at J; junction bases unmatched: 9. The CDR3 is 14 residues long. The CDR3 DNA sequence: TGTGCCAGCAACGTCGGACAGGCCAGCACTGAAGCTTTCTTT. It encodes CASNVGQASTEAFF.

The V call is TRBV20-1, the J call TRBJ1-2; unclear D gene. The germline CDR1 and CDR2 sequences are DFQATT and SNEGSKA (reference sequence). V was pared by 0 bases and J by 8 bases, with 10 bases between. The CDR3 consists of 12 residues. The CDR3 sequence: CSARDPSEGYTF. The CDR3 nucleotides read TGCAGTGCTAGAGATCCTTCTGAAGGCTACACCTTC.

Details on this clonotype: One end of the junction varies from germline; a read error may be responsible. The chain combines TRBV6-5 with TRBJ2-3; 7 bases agree with TRBD2. CDR3 length: 14 residues. CDR1 is MNHEY and CDR2 is SVGAGI in the germline V gene. Here the CDR3 DNA reads TGTGCCAGCACTTACGGGAGGAAGGCCGATACGCAGTATTTT. Encoded protein: CASTYGRKADTQYF.